This T cell receptor (beta chain) was recorded in a study of response to subunit inactivated influenza vaccine (dated by TCRdb to between 2018 and 2020). As for the study more broadly: The study used deep quantitative T cell receptor repertoire profiling to track responses to a trivalent subunit inactivated influenza vaccine.

Study-level results and caveats: It was suggested by the authors that each seasonal influenza vaccination may recruit only a limited number of new T cells.

Library prep was done by RT-PCR. Sequencing instrument: Illumina HiSeq 2500. TCRdb ran its own pipeline on the public reads, namely fastp trimming at Q25 and MiXCR clone calling, and kept in-frame beta chains. Every entry covers one CDR3 protein and lists the most common genes and DNA from its rows. This sample holds roughly 700,000 distinct CDR3 sequences; around 14% were observed only once. The ten largest clones add up to approximately 6.5% of the sample. Deletion took 4 bases off V and 3 bases off J, with a span of 10 bases between the germline ends. The CDR1 and CDR2 encoded by the germline V gene are LGHNA and YNFKEQ. Inclusive of the bounding cysteine and phenylalanine, the CDR3 is 14 residues long. Of all the DNA, just the CDR3 is kept, 42 bases in frame from base 1. This clonotype was counted many times. Its antigen is unknown. Qualities for individual bases were not recorded, and no much larger clone is one base off.

The sequenced sample was PBMCs from blood, obtained around two weeks before vaccination. The sequence joins TRBV4-2 to TRBJ1-5; no D gene can be assigned with confidence. The clonotype originates from a man in his fifties who received an inactivated influenza vaccine. Donor details come from another sample of the same person, matched by shared clones. At the DNA level, the sequence is TGTGCCAGCAGCCCCCTGTTAGTCAATCAGCCCCAGCATTTT. This translates into CASSPLLVNQPQHF.